This T cell receptor beta chain was obtained from a study of cytomegalovirus exposure and HLA in healthy donors. The protocol was immunoSEQ multiplex PCR, while the TCRdb copy is restricted to in-frame clones and leaves out a portion. The sample has about 190,000 clones, about 84% seen once; the top ten hold more than 1.1%. The table lists this clone with a count of one. The donors were part of the validation cohort of 100 to 150 subjects. That cohort was separate from the first cohort, which comprised roughly 670 subjects. Germline V gives CDR1 MNHEY, CDR2 SMNVEV (reference sequence). The V and J ends lost 2 bases and 1 base, in that order; junction bases with no gene match: 6. This CDR3 has 16 amino acids.

This TCR was recovered from a woman aged 18-30 years in good health and CMV-seronegative. This chain joins TRBV27 and TRBJ2-5; TRBD2 aligns across 8 bases. The specimen was PBMCs. The CDR3 protein is CASSLNPLAGQETQYF. The CDR3 nucleotides are TGTGCCAGCAGTTTAAATCCTCTAGCGGGCCAAGAGACCCAGTACTTC.